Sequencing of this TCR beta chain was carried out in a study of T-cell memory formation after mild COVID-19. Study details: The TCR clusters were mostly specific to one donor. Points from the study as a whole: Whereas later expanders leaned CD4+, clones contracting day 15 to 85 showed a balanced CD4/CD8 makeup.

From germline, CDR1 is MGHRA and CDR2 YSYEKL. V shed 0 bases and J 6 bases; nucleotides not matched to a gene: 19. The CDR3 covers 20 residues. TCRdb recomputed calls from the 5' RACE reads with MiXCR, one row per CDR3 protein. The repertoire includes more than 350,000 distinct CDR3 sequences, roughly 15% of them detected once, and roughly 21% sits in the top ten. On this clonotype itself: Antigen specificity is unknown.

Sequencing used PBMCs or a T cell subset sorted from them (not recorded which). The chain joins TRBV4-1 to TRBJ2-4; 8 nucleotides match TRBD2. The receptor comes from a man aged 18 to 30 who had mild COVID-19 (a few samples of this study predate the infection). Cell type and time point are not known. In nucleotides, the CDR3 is TGCGCCAGCAGCCAAGAAGGCCTTGGGGCCGCCGGGACTAGGGGAAACATTCAGTACTTC. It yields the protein CASSQEGLGAAGTRGNIQYF.